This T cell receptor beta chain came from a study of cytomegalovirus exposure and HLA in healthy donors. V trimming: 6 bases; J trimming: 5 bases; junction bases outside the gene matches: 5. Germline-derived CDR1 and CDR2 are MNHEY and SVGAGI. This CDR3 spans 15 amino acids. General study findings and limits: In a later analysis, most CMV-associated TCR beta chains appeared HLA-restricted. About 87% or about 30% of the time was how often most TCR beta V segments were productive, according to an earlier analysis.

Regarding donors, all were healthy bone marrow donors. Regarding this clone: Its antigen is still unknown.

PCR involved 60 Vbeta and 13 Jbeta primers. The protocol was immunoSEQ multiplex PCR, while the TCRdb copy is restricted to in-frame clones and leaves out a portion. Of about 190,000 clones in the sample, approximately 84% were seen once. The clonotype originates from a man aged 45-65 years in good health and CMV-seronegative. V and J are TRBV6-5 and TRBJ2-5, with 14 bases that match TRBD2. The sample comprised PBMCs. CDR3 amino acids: CASSRLAGGPETQYF. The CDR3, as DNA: TGTGCCAGCAGCCGACTAGCGGGGGGGCCTGAGACCCAGTACTTC.